This is a list of T cell receptor beta chains from one sample in a study of T cell repertoires in cytomegalovirus infection. TCRdb processed the reads anew with MiXCR; each CDR3 protein has one entry. The table has 350,000 to 550,000 distinct CDR3 sequences, about a third seen once. The sequencing sample was made of PBMCs. The receptors stem from a human donor in good health (CMV status not recorded). Some clones in this sample may be carry-over from other donors' samples. Both conserved end residues are part of each CDR3. The D gene is left open where the match is weak. For some rows the clone size is stated as once, few or many, or as a class when expanded; others skip it.

J	size	V	D	CDR3	DNA
TRBJ2-5	-	TRBV20-1	-	CSATSLRGGARQETQYF	TGCAGTGCCACCAGTCTACGGGGCGGGGCGAGACAAGAGACCCAGTACTTC
TRBJ2-7	-	TRBV11-2	-	CASSSNRRGKGNYEQYF	TGTGCCAGCAGCTCCAACCGGAGGGGAAAGGGAAATTACGAGCAGTACTTC
TRBJ2-3	-	TRBV5-6	TRBD1	CASRTGGAPSSTDTQYF	TGTGCCAGCAGGACAGGGGGCGCGCCCTCAAGCACAGATACGCAGTATTTT
TRBJ1-1	few	TRBV19	-	CASSSAVGVANTEAFF	TGTGCCAGTAGCTCGGCAGTCGGGGTAGCAAACACTGAAGCTTTCTTT
TRBJ1-5	few	TRBV12-3/TRBV12-4	-	CASSSTGLEPQHF	TGTGCCAGCAGTTCTACAGGGTTAGAGCCCCAGCATTTT
TRBJ1-1	-	TRBV6-6	-	CASSYHRDAAFF	TGTGCCAGCAGTTATCACAGGGACGCAGCTTTCTTT
TRBJ1-2	-	TRBV19	-	CASSTGLGSIPDGYTF	TGTGCCAGTAGCACCGGGTTGGGCTCGATTCCCGATGGCTACACCTTC
TRBJ1-1	-	TRBV6-5	-	CASSYSSSGAGEAEAFF	TGTGCCAGCAGTTACTCGAGTAGCGGGGCAGGGGAGGCTGAAGCTTTCTTT
TRBJ2-7	many	TRBV6-1	TRBD1	CASSKFTGGPFYEQYF	TGTGCCAGCAGTAAGTTCACAGGGGGACCCTTCTACGAGCAGTACTTC
TRBJ2-7	-	TRBV4-3	TRBD1	CASSHGGQGLREQYF	TGCGCCAGCAGCCACGGGGGACAGGGGTTACGAGAGCAGTACTTC
TRBJ1-5	many	TRBV12-3/TRBV12-4	TRBD1	CASSTGAGNQPQHF	TGTGCCAGCAGCACAGGGGCCGGCAATCAGCCCCAGCATTTT
TRBJ2-3	many	TRBV6-1	TRBD2	CASSYPTSEPTDTQYF	TGTGCCAGCAGTTACCCAACTAGCGAACCCACAGATACGCAGTATTTT
TRBJ1-1	-	TRBV7-2	-	CASSPPGVGGINEAFF	TGTGCCAGCAGCCCACCCGGGGTGGGAGGTATAAATGAAGCTTTCTTT
TRBJ1-5	few	TRBV27	-	CASSLAGVQPQHF	TGTGCCAGCAGTTTGGCGGGAGTCCAGCCCCAGCATTTT
TRBJ2-5	many	TRBV7-2	TRBD2	CASSSTAGRGSETQYF	TGTGCCAGCAGCTCAACCGCTGGGCGGGGGTCAGAGACCCAGTACTTC
TRBJ2-5	-	TRBV15	-	CATSRSEETQYF	TGTGCCACCAGCAGATCGGAAGAGACCCAGTACTTC
TRBJ2-3	few	TRBV6-5	-	CASRPRRERDTQYF	TGTGCCAGCAGGCCCAGACGGGAGCGCGATACGCAGTATTTT
TRBJ1-2	few	TRBV20-1	TRBD1	CSARGTGVYGYTF	TGCAGTGCTAGAGGAACAGGGGTCTATGGCTACACCTTC
TRBJ2-1	-	TRBV19	-	CASSIVAPDNEQFF	TGTGCCAGTAGTATAGTTGCCCCCGACAATGAGCAGTTCTTC
TRBJ1-1	-	TRBV19	TRBD1	CASRDRVRSEAVF	TGTGCCAGCCGGGACAGGGTTCGTTCTGAAGCTGTCTTT
TRBJ2-7	many	TRBV12-3/TRBV12-4	TRBD1	CASNKQGALGEQYF	TGTGCCAGCAATAAACAGGGGGCTCTAGGCGAGCAGTACTTC
TRBJ1-5	-	TRBV6-1	-	CASTPTGSSNQPQHF	TGTGCCAGCACCCCGACGGGTAGTAGCAATCAGCCCCAGCATTTT
TRBJ1-4	-	TRBV5-4	-	CASSSGGTNEKLFF	TGTGCCAGCAGCTCCGGGGGGACTAATGAAAAACTGTTTTTT
TRBJ2-7	once	TRBV19	-	CASSVSGQNEQYF	TGTGCCAGTAGTGTCTCCGGGCAAAACGAGCAGTACTTC
TRBJ1-3	-	TRBV4-1	-	CASSQDQLAGTIYF	TGCGCCAGCAGCCAAGATCAGCTTGCGGGCACCATATATTTT
TRBJ1-1	few	TRBV20-1	-	CSASGRGFLNTEAFF	TGCAGTGCTAGCGGCAGGGGATTTTTGAACACTGAAGCTTTCTTT
TRBJ2-5	many	TRBV12-3/TRBV12-4	-	CASSLSGQETQYF	TGTGCCAGCAGTTTATCCGGCCAAGAGACCCAGTACTTC
TRBJ2-5	few	TRBV23-1	TRBD2	CASSQSTSGAAGETQYF	TGCGCCAGCAGTCAATCCACTAGCGGGGCGGCGGGGGAGACCCAGTACTTC
TRBJ1-1	-	TRBV19	-	CASRPDRGTEAFF	TGTGCCAGTAGGCCTGACAGAGGTACTGAAGCTTTCTTT
TRBJ1-5	-	TRBV15	-	CATSPRGDYSNQPQHF	TGTGCCACCAGCCCCCGGGGAGATTATAGCAATCAGCCCCAGCATTTT
TRBJ2-3	few	TRBV7-6	-	CASSLGAGASPTDTQYF	TGTGCCAGCAGCTTAGGAGCGGGCGCTAGCCCCACAGATACGCAGTATTTT
TRBJ2-7	few	TRBV7-2	-	CASSNPTGNTYEQYF	TGTGCCAGCAGCAACCCGACAGGAAATACCTACGAGCAGTACTTC
TRBJ2-1	-	TRBV7-6	TRBD2	CASSSLAGAQEGFF	TGTGCCAGCAGCTCCTTAGCGGGGGCTCAGGAGGGGTTCTTC
TRBJ2-2	-	TRBV6-5	-	CAACTLGGTNTGELFF	TGTGCCGCCTGTACGCTGGGAGGAACGAACACCGGTGAGCTGTTTTTT
TRBJ2-5	-	TRBV25-1	TRBD1	CASSESHRGSETQYF	TGTGCCAGCAGTGAATCGCACAGGGGGTCTGAGACCCAGTACTTC
TRBJ1-1	-	TRBV20-1	TRBD1	CSARAITGANTEAFF	TGCAGTGCTAGAGCGATCACAGGGGCGAACACTGAAGCTTTCTTT
TRBJ1-1	-	TRBV12-3/TRBV12-4	-	CATGAEAFF	TGTGCCACCGGCGCTGAAGCTTTCTTT
TRBJ2-2	-	TRBV2	-	CASRWRNTGELFF	TGTGCCAGCAGGTGGAGAAACACCGGGGAGCTGTTTTTT
TRBJ1-5	-	TRBV12-3/TRBV12-4	-	CASSSSQGWPQHF	TGTGCCAGCAGTTCTAGCCAAGGCTGGCCCCAGCATTTT
TRBJ1-2	many	TRBV6-5	TRBD1	CASSYSSRDRGSYTF	TGTGCCAGCAGTTACTCTTCACGGGACAGGGGGTCCTACACCTTC
TRBJ1-6	many	TRBV7-8	TRBD1	CASSARDRRSYNSPLHF	TGTGCCAGCAGCGCAAGGGACAGGCGCTCCTATAATTCACCCCTCCACTTT
TRBJ2-3	many	TRBV7-6	TRBD2	CASSGLAGGLDTQYF	TGTGCCAGCAGCGGACTAGCGGGGGGGTTAGATACGCAGTATTTT
TRBJ2-7	-	TRBV5-4	-	CASSSQYSYEQYF	TGTGCCAGCAGCTCGCAGTACAGCTACGAGCAGTACTTC